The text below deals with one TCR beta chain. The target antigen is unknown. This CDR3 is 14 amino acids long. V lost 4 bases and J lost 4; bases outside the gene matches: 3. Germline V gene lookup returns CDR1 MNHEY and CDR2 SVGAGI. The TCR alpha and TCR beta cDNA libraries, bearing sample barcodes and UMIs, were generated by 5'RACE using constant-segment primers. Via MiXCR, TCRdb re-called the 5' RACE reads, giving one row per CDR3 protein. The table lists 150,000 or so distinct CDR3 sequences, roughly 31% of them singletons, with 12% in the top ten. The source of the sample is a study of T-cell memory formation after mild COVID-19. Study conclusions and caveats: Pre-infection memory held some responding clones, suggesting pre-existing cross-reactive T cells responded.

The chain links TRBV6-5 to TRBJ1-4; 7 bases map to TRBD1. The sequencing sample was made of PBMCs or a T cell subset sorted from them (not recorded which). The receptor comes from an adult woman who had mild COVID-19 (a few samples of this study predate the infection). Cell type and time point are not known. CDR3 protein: CASSSGGYNEKLFF. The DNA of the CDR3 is TGTGCCAGCAGTTCAGGGGGATATAATGAAAAACTGTTTTTT.